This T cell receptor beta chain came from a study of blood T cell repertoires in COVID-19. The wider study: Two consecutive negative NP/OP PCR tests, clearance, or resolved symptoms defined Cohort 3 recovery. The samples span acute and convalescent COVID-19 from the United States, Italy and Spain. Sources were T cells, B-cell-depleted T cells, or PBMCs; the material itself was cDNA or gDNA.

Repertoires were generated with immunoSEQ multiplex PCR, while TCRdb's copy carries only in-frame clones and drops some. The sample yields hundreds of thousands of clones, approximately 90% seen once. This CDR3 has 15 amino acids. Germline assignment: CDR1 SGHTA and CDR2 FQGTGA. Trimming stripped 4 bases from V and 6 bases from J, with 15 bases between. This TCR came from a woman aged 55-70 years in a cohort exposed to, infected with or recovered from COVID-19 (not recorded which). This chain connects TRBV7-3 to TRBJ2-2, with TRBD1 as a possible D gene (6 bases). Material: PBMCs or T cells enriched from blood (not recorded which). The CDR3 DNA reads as TGTGCCAGCAGCTCACAGGGTGGAAGGCCCGGGGAGCTGTTTTTT. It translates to CASSSQGGRPGELFF.